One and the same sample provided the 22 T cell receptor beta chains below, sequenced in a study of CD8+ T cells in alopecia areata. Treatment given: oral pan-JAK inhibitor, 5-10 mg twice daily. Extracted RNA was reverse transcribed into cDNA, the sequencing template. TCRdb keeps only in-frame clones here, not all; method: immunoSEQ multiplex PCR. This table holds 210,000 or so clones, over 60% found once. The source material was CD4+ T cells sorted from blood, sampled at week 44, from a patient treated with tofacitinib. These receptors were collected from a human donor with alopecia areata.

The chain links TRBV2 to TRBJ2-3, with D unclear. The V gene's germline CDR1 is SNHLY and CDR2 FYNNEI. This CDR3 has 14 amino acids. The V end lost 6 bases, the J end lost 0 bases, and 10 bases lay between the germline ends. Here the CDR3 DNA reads TGTGCCAGCAGCCTGATCACTAGCACAGATACGCAGTATTTT. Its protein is CASSLITSTDTQYF.

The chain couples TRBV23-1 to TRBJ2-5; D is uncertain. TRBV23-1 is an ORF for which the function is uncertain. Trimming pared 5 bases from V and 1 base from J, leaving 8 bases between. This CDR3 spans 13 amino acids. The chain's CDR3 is CASSGQIQETQYF. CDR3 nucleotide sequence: TGCGCCAGCAGTGGGCAGATCCAAGAGACCCAGTACTTC.

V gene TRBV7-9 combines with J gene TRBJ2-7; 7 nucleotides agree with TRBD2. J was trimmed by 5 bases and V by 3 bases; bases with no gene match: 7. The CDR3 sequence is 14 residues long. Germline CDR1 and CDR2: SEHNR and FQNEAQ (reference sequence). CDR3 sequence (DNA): TGTGCCAGCAGCTTGGGGAGCGGGGTCCACGAGCAGTACTTC. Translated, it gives CASSLGSGVHEQYF.

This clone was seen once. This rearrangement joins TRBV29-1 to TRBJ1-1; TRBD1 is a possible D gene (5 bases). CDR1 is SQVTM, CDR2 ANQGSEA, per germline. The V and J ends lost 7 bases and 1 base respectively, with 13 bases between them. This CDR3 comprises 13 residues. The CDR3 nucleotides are TGCAGCGCCTATACCACAGGGAACACTGAAGCTTTCTTT. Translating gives CSAYTTGNTEAFF.

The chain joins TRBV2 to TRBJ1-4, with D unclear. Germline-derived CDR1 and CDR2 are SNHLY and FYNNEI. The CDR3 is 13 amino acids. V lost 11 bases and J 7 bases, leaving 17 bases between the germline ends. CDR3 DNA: TGTGCCGTCCAGGAGCGAGTGGGTGAAAAACTGTTTTTT. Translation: CAVQERVGEKLFF.

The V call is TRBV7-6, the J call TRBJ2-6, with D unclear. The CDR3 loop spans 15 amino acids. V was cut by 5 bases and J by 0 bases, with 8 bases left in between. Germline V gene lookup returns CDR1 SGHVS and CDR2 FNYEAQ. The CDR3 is CASSLRLSGANVLTF. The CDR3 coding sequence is TGTGCCAGCAGCCTAAGGCTCTCTGGGGCCAACGTCCTGACTTTC.

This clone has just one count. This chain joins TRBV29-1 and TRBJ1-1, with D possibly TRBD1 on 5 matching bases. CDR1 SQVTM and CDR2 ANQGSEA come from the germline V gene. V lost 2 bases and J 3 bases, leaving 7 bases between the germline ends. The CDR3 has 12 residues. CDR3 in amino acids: CSVERGDTEAFF. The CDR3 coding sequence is TGCAGCGTTGAACGGGGGGACACTGAAGCTTTCTTT.

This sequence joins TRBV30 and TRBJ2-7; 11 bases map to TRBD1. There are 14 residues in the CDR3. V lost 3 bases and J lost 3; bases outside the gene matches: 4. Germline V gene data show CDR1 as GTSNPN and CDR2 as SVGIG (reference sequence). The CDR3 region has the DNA TGTGCCTGGAGATCCGGGACAGGGGGCTACGAGCAGTACTTC. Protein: CAWRSGTGGYEQYF.

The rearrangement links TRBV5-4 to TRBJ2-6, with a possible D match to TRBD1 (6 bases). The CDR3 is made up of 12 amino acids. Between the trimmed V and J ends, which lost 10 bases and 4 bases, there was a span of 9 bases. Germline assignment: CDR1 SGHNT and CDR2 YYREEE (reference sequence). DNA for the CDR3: TGTGCCTCAGGGGTGGGGGCCAACGTCCTGACTTTC. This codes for CASGVGANVLTF.

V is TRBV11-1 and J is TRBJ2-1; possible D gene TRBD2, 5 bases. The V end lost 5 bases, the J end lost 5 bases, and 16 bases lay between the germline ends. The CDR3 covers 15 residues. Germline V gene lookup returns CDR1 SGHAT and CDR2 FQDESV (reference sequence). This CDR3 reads CASSPVQRVDNEQFF. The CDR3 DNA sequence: TGTGCCAGCAGCCCGGTGCAGAGGGTAGACAATGAGCAGTTCTTC.

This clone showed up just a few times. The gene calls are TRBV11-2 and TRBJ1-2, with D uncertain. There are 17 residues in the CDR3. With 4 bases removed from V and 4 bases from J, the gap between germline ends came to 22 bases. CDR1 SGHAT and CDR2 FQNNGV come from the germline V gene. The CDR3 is CASSSPHGRYASYGYTF. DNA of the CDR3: TGTGCCAGCAGCTCCCCCCACGGACGGTACGCCTCCTATGGCTACACCTTC.

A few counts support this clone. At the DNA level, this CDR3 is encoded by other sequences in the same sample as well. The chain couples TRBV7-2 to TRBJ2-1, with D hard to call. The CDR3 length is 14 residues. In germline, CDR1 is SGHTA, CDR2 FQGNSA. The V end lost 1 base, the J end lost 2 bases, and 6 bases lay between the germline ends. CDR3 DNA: TGTGCCAGCAGCTTAGGATTGGCCTACAATGAGCAGTTCTTC. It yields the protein CASSLGLAYNEQFF.

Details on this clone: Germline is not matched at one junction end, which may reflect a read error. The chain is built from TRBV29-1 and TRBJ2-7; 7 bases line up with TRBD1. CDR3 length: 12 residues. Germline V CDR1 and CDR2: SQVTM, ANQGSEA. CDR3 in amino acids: CSVEGQANEQYF. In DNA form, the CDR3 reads TGCAGCGTGGAAGGACAGGCGAACGAGCAGTACTTC.

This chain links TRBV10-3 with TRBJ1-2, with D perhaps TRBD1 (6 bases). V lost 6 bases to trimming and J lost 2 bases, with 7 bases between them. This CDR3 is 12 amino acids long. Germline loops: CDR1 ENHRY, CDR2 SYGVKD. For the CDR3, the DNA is TGTGCCATCAGCGGACAGAACTATGGCTACACCTTC. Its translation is CAISGQNYGYTF.

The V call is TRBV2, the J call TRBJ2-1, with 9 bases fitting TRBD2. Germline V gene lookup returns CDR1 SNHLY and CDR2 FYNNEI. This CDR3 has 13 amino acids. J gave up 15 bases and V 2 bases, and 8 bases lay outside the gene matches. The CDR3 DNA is TGTGCCAGCAGTGAACGGCTAGCGGGGTACTTGTTCTTC. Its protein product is CASSERLAGYLFF.

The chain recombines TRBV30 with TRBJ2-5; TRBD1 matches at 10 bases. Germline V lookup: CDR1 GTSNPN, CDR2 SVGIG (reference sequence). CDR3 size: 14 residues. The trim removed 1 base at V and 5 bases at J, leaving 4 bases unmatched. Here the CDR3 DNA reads TGTGCCTGGAGTGCGACAGGGGGCGGGGAGACCCAGTACTTC. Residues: CAWSATGGGETQYF. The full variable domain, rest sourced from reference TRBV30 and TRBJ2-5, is SQTIHQWPATLVQPVGSPLSLECTVEGTSNPNLYWYRQAAGRGLQLLFYSVGIGQISSEVPQNLSASRPQDRQFILSSKKLLLSDSGFYLCAWSATGGGETQYFGPGTRLLVL.

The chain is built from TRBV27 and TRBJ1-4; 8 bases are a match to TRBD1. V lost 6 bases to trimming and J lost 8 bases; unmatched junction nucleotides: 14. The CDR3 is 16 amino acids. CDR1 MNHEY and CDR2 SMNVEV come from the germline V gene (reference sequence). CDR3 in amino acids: CASSPRRTGLGEKLFF. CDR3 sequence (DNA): TGTGCCAGCAGCCCTCGCCGGACAGGGTTGGGGGAAAAACTGTTTTTT.

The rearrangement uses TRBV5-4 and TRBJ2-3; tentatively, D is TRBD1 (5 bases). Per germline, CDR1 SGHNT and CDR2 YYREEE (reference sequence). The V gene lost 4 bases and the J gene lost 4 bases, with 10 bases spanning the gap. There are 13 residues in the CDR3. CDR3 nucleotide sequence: TGTGCCAGCAGCGAGAAAGGGGCAGATACGCAGTATTTT. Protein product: CASSEKGADTQYF.

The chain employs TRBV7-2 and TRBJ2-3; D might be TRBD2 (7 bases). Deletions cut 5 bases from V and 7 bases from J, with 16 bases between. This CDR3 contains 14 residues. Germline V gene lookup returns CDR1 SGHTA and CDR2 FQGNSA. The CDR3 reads CASSKGGDKHTQYF. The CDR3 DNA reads TGTGCCAGCAGCAAGGGGGGGGACAAACATACGCAGTATTTT.

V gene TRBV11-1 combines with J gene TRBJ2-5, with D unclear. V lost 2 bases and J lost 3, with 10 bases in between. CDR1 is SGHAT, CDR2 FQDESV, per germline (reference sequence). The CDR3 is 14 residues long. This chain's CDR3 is CASSLSWGKETQYF. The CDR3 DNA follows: TGTGCCAGCAGCTTAAGCTGGGGAAAAGAGACCCAGTACTTC.

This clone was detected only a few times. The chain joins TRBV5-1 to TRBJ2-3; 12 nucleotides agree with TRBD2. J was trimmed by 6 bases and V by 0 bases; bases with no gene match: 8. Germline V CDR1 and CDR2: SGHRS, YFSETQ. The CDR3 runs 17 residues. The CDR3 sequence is CASSLELSGLAGDTQYF. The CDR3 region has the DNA TGCGCCAGCAGCTTGGAACTATCGGGACTAGCGGGCGATACGCAGTATTTT.

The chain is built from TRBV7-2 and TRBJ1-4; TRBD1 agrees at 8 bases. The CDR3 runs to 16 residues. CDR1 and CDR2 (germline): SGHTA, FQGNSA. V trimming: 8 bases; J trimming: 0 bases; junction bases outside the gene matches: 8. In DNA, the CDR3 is TGTGCCAGCGGACTCGCACAGGGGGCAACTAATGAAAAACTGTTTTTT. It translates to CASGLAQGATNEKLFF.